This TCR beta chain was retrieved from a study of T cell repertoires in ileal Crohn's disease. Turning to the study itself: About half of patients got postoperative therapy: approximately twelve thiopurines, approximately 18 anti-TNF.

Whole-study findings and limits: Compared with CD4 T cells, sorted CD8 cells carried more expanded clones.

Comments on this clone: The antigen remains unidentified.

Trimming took 0 bases from V and 2 from J, leaving 9 bases between them. Germline assignment: CDR1 SGHRS and CDR2 YFSETQ. This CDR3 is 16 amino acids long. Per sample, 400 to 550 nanograms of biopsy DNA were TCRB immunosequenced. Only in-frame clones appear in the TCRdb table, and some are missing; sequencing was by immunoSEQ multiplex PCR. The table lists about 5,600 clones, approximately 85% of them singletons, with roughly a tenth in the top ten. The source of this sequence is an adult with Crohn's disease. The sequenced material came from ileal tissue. The chain uses TRBV5-1 and TRBJ2-6; D possibly corresponds to TRBD1 (5 bases). DNA of the CDR3: TGCGCCAGCAGCTTGGATGGGGCCCCTGGGGCCAACGTCCTGACTTTC. It specifies CASSLDGAPGANVLTF.